The next 26 T cell receptor beta chains were all read from a single sample in a study of T-cell reconstitution after alpha-beta-depleted transplantation in children. Preparation of the TCRbeta library used unique molecular identifiers. TCRdb independently ran MiXCR on the PCR reads; one entry per CDR3 protein. The table lists roughly 250,000 distinct CDR3 sequences, under 9.5% of them singletons. The sequencing here drew on PBMCs, mostly from graft donor cells, taken 180 days after TCRalphabeta/CD19-depleted stem cell transplant. The receptors were gathered from a male patient younger than 18 who had a stem cell transplant for acute lymphoblastic leukemia, so the T cells may come from the graft donor.

With regard to this clonotype: A single base separates this from a much larger clone, so it may be a read error. The chain recombines TRBV20-1 with TRBJ2-4, with 7 bases identical to TRBD1. There are 13 residues in the CDR3. Germline-derived CDR1 and CDR2 are DFQATT and SNEGSKA (reference sequence). The CDR3 here is CSARAGTENMQYF. The CDR3 DNA sequence: TGCAGTGCTAGGGCCGGGACAGAAAACATGCAGTACTTC.

This clonotype appeared many times. In nucleotides, the CDR3 is TGCAGCGTGGATACAGGGATAAACATTCAGTACTTC. Translated: CSVDTGINIQYF. The gene calls are TRBV29-1 and TRBJ2-4; tentatively, D is TRBD1 (6 bases). The CDR3 extends over 12 amino acids. In germline, CDR1 is SQVTM, CDR2 ANQGSEA. V was clipped by 6 bases and J by 6 bases, with 12 bases between them.

The table lists this clonotype with many counts. The genes are TRBV12-3 or TRBV12-4 and TRBJ2-7; TRBD2 aligns across 8 bases. Losses at the gene ends were 3 bases for V and 3 bases for J; bases not matched to a gene: 4. The length of the CDR3 is 14 residues. In nucleotides, the CDR3 is TGTGCCAGCAGTTTGCTAGCGGGCCACTACGAGCAGTACTTC. As protein: CASSLLAGHYEQYF.

This clonotype was recorded at least ten times. The chain combines TRBV29-1 with TRBJ2-7; D is uncertain. Trimming took 5 bases from V and 3 from J, leaving 11 bases between them. Germline loops: CDR1 SQVTM, CDR2 ANQGSEA. This CDR3 is built from 12 residues. CDR3 sequence: CSVPSNGYEQYF. DNA of the CDR3: TGCAGCGTTCCTAGTAACGGCTACGAGCAGTACTTC.

Turning to this clonotype: One base away lies a much larger clone, so this may be a sequencing read error. J is TRBJ2-3 and V is TRBV7-9; 9 bases are a match to TRBD2. Trimming at V came to 10 bases and at J to 1 base, leaving 6 bases not matched to a gene. CDR3 length equals 14 residues. In germline, CDR1 is SEHNR, CDR2 FQNEAQ (reference sequence). The CDR3 nucleotides read TGTGCCACCGTATCTAGCGGGGGCACAGATACGCAGTATTTT. This translates into CATVSSGGTDTQYF.

In this sample, this clonotype turned up many times. For the CDR3, the DNA is TGTGCCAGCAGCCCCCGGGGGGGCCCAGAGACCCAGTACTTC. It specifies CASSPRGGPETQYF. The rearrangement joins TRBV21-1 to TRBJ2-5; whether TRBD1, the table's D call, matches the DNA was not checked. TRBV21-1 is a documented pseudogene. This CDR3 contains 14 residues.

The sample holds many counts of this clonotype. The rearrangement uses TRBV12-3 or TRBV12-4 and TRBJ2-2; D remains ambiguous. V lost 0 bases and J lost 6, with 2 bases in between. The CDR3 runs 12 residues. CDR3 residues: CASSLAAGELFF. For the CDR3, the DNA is TGTGCCAGCAGTTTAGCAGCCGGGGAGCTGTTTTTT.

In this sample, this clonotype turned up many times. This chain joins TRBV11-2 and TRBJ2-7, with D possibly being TRBD1 (5 bases). Germline V lookup: CDR1 SGHAT, CDR2 FQNNGV. V dropped 5 bases and J dropped 6 bases, with 8 bases sitting between them. The CDR3 covers 11 residues. The CDR3 nucleotides are TGTGCCAGCAGCCATGGGGCCGAGCAGTACTTC. It is translated as CASSHGAEQYF.

Many counts were recorded for this clonotype. This rearrangement joins TRBV3-1 to TRBJ2-2; 7 nucleotides line up with TRBD1. This CDR3 comprises 15 residues. Losses at the gene ends were 4 bases for V and 5 bases for J; bases not matched to a gene: 7. CDR1 is LGHDT, CDR2 YNNKEL, per germline (reference sequence). The DNA for the CDR3 is TGTGCCAGCAGCCCTTGGACAGGAAGTACCGGGGAGCTGTTTTTT. Residues: CASSPWTGSTGELFF.

This clonotype has ten or more counts. CDR3 residues: CASSQVQGRKQYF. As DNA, the CDR3 is TGTGCCAGCAGCCAAGTTCAGGGAAGGAAGCAGTACTTC. J is TRBJ2-7 and V is TRBV3-1; a possible D gene is TRBD1 (5 bases). CDR3 length: 13 residues. Trimming took 1 base from V and 8 from J, leaving 12 bases between them. In germline, CDR1 is LGHDT, CDR2 YNNKEL (reference sequence).

The table lists this clonotype with many counts. The chain recombines TRBV6-5 with TRBJ2-1; D might be TRBD1 (6 bases). Germline CDR1 and CDR2: MNHEY and SVGAGI. Trimming took 4 bases from V and 4 from J, leaving 26 bases between them. The CDR3 sequence is 19 residues long. The DNA of the CDR3 is TGTGCCAGCAGTTTCACAAGCAGCGGTGCGCAGGGGCTTTACAATGAGCAGTTCTTC. Residues: CASSFTSSGAQGLYNEQFF.

In its sample, this clonotype was seen many times. The J gene is TRBJ1-5, the V gene TRBV28, with D hard to call. CDR1 is MDHEN and CDR2 is SYDVKM in the germline V gene. The CDR3 covers 14 residues. V gave up 6 bases and J gave up 9 bases, with 18 bases separating them. CDR3 region: CASSLTRSSGPQHF. The CDR3 DNA sequence: TGTGCCAGCAGCCTCACACGGTCCTCAGGGCCCCAGCATTTT. The entire variable domain, with the rest obtained from reference TRBV28 and TRBJ1-5, is as follows: DVKVTQSSRYLVKRTGEKVFLECVQDMDHENMFWYRQDPGLGLRLIYFSYDVKMKEKGDIPEGYSVSREKKERFSLILESASTNQTSMYLCASSLTRSSGPQHFGDGTRLSIL.

There are many counts of this clonotype. CDR3 nucleotides: TGCAGCGTTGAGTTTGGAGAGACCCAGTACTTC. Protein: CSVEFGETQYF. The chain recombines TRBV29-1 with TRBJ2-5; D gene unclear. CDR1 and CDR2 from the germline V gene are SQVTM and ANQGSEA. Trimming took off 3 bases at V and 4 bases at J, with 6 bases between the two ends. This CDR3 region has 11 residues.

This clonotype was picked up many times. The chain is built from TRBV25-1 and TRBJ1-3; TRBD1 might be the D (5 bases). This CDR3 spans 14 amino acids. The V gene's germline CDR1 is MGHDK and CDR2 SYGVNS. V was cut by 1 base and J by 9 bases, with 13 bases left in between. The CDR3 sequence: CASSELDRGTTIYF. The DNA for the CDR3 is TGTGCCAGCAGTGAATTAGATCGGGGGACCACCATATATTTT.

The chain combines TRBV20-1 with TRBJ1-6; perhaps TRBD1 as D (5 bases). This CDR3 spans 17 amino acids. Germline V CDR1 and CDR2: DFQATT, SNEGSKA (reference sequence). Between the trimmed V and J ends, which lost 6 bases and 1 base, there was a span of 19 bases. CDR3 sequence: CSAPPGWGESYNSPLHF. CDR3 nucleotides: TGCAGTGCCCCCCCCGGGTGGGGGGAGTCCTATAATTCACCCCTCCACTTT.

Ten or more counts support this clonotype. The chain employs TRBV12-3 or TRBV12-4 and TRBJ1-5; TRBD1 agrees at 9 bases. The CDR3 spans 13 residues. Trimming at V came to 6 bases and at J to 7 bases, leaving 4 bases not matched to a gene. DNA for the CDR3: TGTGCCAGCAGAACAGGGGGCGGGCAGCCCCAGCATTTT. Encoded protein: CASRTGGGQPQHF.

This clonotype was detected ten times or more. V gene TRBV6-1 combines with J gene TRBJ1-1; the D gene is possibly TRBD1 (5 bases). V was cut by 6 bases and J by 5 bases, with 22 bases left in between. There are 16 residues in the CDR3. Germline V lookup: CDR1 MNHNS, CDR2 SASEGT. The CDR3 spells CASRPPRGRERTEAFF. In DNA, the CDR3 is TGTGCCAGCAGACCCCCCCGGGGCAGGGAGAGGACTGAAGCTTTCTTT.

This clonotype was recorded at least ten times. The chain combines TRBV5-1 with TRBJ2-4; D is unresolved. V was shortened by 4 bases and J by 8 bases, with 10 bases between the two germline ends. CDR1 and CDR2 (germline): SGHRS, YFSETQ. The CDR3 runs 12 residues. CDR3 sequence: CASSLLGDIQYF. CDR3 bases: TGCGCCAGCAGCCTCCTTGGGGACATTCAGTACTTC.

The table lists this clonotype with many counts. The V gene is TRBV18, the J gene TRBJ2-2; D ambiguous. The germline gives CDR1 KGHSH, CDR2 LQKENI. There are 12 residues in the CDR3. V was shortened by 6 bases and J by 4 bases, with 6 bases between the two germline ends. The CDR3 region is CASSASTGELFF. DNA for the CDR3: TGTGCCAGCTCCGCTTCCACCGGGGAGCTGTTTTTT.

J is TRBJ2-7 and V is TRBV10-3; 12 nucleotides align to TRBD1. The CDR3 sequence is 17 residues long. The trim removed 11 bases at V and 2 bases at J, leaving 16 bases unmatched. Germline V CDR1 and CDR2: ENHRY, SYGVKD. The CDR3 reads CAASPGQGASAPYEQYF. For the CDR3, the DNA is TGTGCCGCCTCCCCGGGACAGGGGGCGAGCGCACCCTACGAGCAGTACTTC.

This clonotype occurred many times. The chain joins TRBV7-9 to TRBJ2-2; 8 positions match TRBD1. Germline-derived CDR1 and CDR2 are SEHNR and FQNEAQ (reference sequence). V lost 5 bases to trimming and J lost 2 bases; unmatched junction nucleotides: 4. CDR3 length equals 15 residues. The CDR3 protein is CASSIGQGNTGELFF. The CDR3 bases are TGTGCCAGCAGCATTGGACAGGGTAACACCGGGGAGCTGTTTTTT.

This clonotype was observed many times. The chain couples TRBV3-1 to TRBJ2-7; D perhaps matches TRBD1 (5 bases). Per germline, CDR1 LGHDT and CDR2 YNNKEL (reference sequence). Trimming cost V 4 bases and J 6 bases, with 19 bases left between them. The CDR3 is 15 residues long. In nucleotides, the CDR3 is TGTGCCAGCAGCCCCCCCCTCCGTAGGGGCGCCGAGCAGTACTTC. Protein sequence: CASSPPLRRGAEQYF.

This clonotype was observed at least ten times. CDR3 protein: CASSVSNQPQHF. In DNA form, the CDR3 reads TGTGCCAGCAGTGTTAGCAATCAGCCCCAGCATTTT. The chain couples TRBV7-9 to TRBJ1-5; D call uncertain. The V gene lost 6 bases and the J gene lost 0 bases, with 3 bases spanning the gap. Germline V gene sequence: CDR1 SEHNR, CDR2 FQNEAQ (reference sequence). The CDR3 length is 12 residues. The variable domain in full, completed from reference TRBV7-9 and TRBJ1-5, reads DTGVSQNPRHKITKRGQNVTFRCDPISEHNRLYWYRQTLGQGPEFLTYFQNEAQLEKSRLLSDRFSAERPKGSFSTLEIQRTEQGDSAMYLCASSVSNQPQHFGDGTRLSIL.

In its sample, this clonotype was seen many times. The chain uses TRBV29-1 and TRBJ1-5; D remains ambiguous. Germline V CDR1 and CDR2: SQVTM, ANQGSEA. Trimming left V 0 bases short and J 0 bases short, with 12 bases between. The CDR3 is 16 residues long. The CDR3 here is CSVEDLLAYSNQPQHF. In DNA form, the CDR3 reads TGCAGCGTTGAAGATCTGTTGGCGTATAGCAATCAGCCCCAGCATTTT.

This clonotype was counted many times. The chain carries TRBV29-1 and TRBJ1-4, with D possibly TRBD1 on 5 matching bases. Germline V gives CDR1 SQVTM, CDR2 ANQGSEA. Trimming left V 2 bases short and J 5 bases short, with 15 bases between. The CDR3 is made up of 15 amino acids. This CDR3 reads CSVERGRGGNEKLFF. CDR3 DNA: TGCAGCGTTGAACGCGGGAGGGGCGGAAATGAAAAACTGTTTTTT.

This clonotype was detected many times. The chain is built from TRBV10-3 and TRBJ2-5, with 7 bases that match TRBD1. CDR3 size: 17 residues. V was pared by 2 bases and J by 0 bases, with 9 bases of the junction left unmatched. Germline assignment: CDR1 ENHRY and CDR2 SYGVKD. CDR3 residues: CAISEPLTGTDQETQYF. CDR3 nucleotide sequence: TGTGCCATCAGTGAGCCTTTGACTGGGACAGACCAAGAGACCCAGTACTTC.